The present TCR beta chain was sequenced within a study of blood T cell repertoires in COVID-19. The ends were cut back, 5 bases at V and 1 base at J, with 12 bases in the middle. In germline, CDR1 is SGHRS, CDR2 YFSETQ. The CDR3 sequence is 14 residues long. This clone has more than one count but fewer than ten. Authors' analysis steps: Researchers report that nucleated cell counts were estimated from reference gene primer amplification. Sequencing used immunoSEQ multiplex PCR; TCRdb keeps in-frame clones, though not all of them. Clone size and V and J calls were adopted from that table, with D and trimming inferred from the DNA. The table shows about 250,000 clones, with around 88% occurring only once.

This clonotype was sampled from a man under 40 with acute or convalescent COVID-19. J is TRBJ1-2 and V is TRBV5-1; perhaps TRBD1 as D (6 bases). Sequenced input: peripheral blood. The CDR3 reads CASRLSDSNYGYTF. In DNA, the CDR3 is TGCGCCAGCAGACTTTCGGACAGTAACTATGGCTACACCTTC.